Listed below are T cell receptor beta chains from one sample, sequenced in a study of blood T cell repertoires in COVID-19. Generated by immunoSEQ multiplex PCR, the TCRdb table keeps only in-frame clones and is missing some. The data show 410,000 or so clones, approximately 90% seen once. Source material: peripheral blood. The receptor source for this set is a woman between 25 and 40 years old with active or convalescent COVID-19. CDR3s include the opening cysteine and the closing phenylalanine or tryptophan. A D gene is named only where the DNA matches it firmly. Not every row has a clone size; where given, it reads once, few, many or a size class.

>TRBD1|NA|TRBJ2-7|TRBV29-1
TGCAGCGCAAAAGGGGGCTCCCGGCAGACTACCTACGAGCAGTACTTC
CSAKGGSRQTTYEQYF
>TRBD1|NA|TRBJ1-3|TRBV4-1
TGCGCCAGCAGCCAAAGACAGGGATTCTCTGGAAACACCATATATTTT
CASSQRQGFSGNTIYF
>NA|few|TRBJ1-4|TRBV7-6
TGTGCCAGCAGCTTTCAGGGGCGAGAAAAACTGTTTTTT
CASSFQGREKLFF
>NA|NA|TRBJ2-7|TRBV19
TGTGCCAGTAGAGCTGAGGGTACCAACTCCTACGAGCAGTACTTC
CASRAEGTNSYEQYF
>NA|few|TRBJ2-1|TRBV12-1
TGTGCCAGCAGCTTTGACAGTGAGCAGTTCTTC
CASSFDSEQFF
>NA|NA|TRBJ2-7|TRBV2
TGTGCCAGCAGTGAAGCCCGGCAGTACTTC
CASSEARQYF
>NA|NA|TRBJ2-7|TRBV10-1
TGCGCCATACGACAGGGGAGGGTTTCTTGTAGGCCCTACGAGCAGTACTTC
CAIRQGRVSCRPYEQYF
>TRBD1|NA|TRBJ1-3|TRBV9
TGTGCCAGCAGCGTAGTACAGGGGGAATCTGGAAACACCATATATTTT
CASSVVQGESGNTIYF
>NA|NA|TRBJ1-6|TRBV2
NA
CASILDRGIYNSPLHF
>TRBD2|NA|TRBJ2-1|TRBV6-4
TGTGCCAGCAGTGACTCAGGGCTAGCGGGGGGTACTTCCTACAATGAGCAGTTCTTC
CASSDSGLAGGTSYNEQFF
>TRBD1|NA|TRBJ1-1|TRBV12-3/TRBV12-4
TGTGCCAGCACCGAACAGGGGCTCACTGAAGCTTTCTTT
CASTEQGLTEAFF
>NA|NA|TRBJ2-1|TRBV12-3/TRBV12-4
TGTGCCAGCAGTTTTTTAAAACCGAGTGAGCAGTTCTTC
CASSFLKPSEQFF
>NA|NA|TRBJ2-6|TRBV5-1
TGCGCCAGCAGCTTAACAGGGTCTGGGGCCAACGTCCTGACTTTC
CASSLTGSGANVLTF
>NA|few|TRBJ2-7|TRBV5-1
TGCGCCAGCAGCTTGGAGCAGGGAATAGAGCAGTACTTC
CASSLEQGIEQYF
>NA|NA|TRBJ1-1|TRBV6-5
TGTGCCAGCAGTTACACCCTGGGGGGCACTGAAGCTTTCTTT
CASSYTLGGTEAFF
>NA|NA|TRBJ2-1|TRBV30
TGTGCCTGGAGTCCTCCCGCCCGACCTCGGGGCTACAATGAGCAGTTCTTC
CAWSPPARPRGYNEQFF
>TRBD1|NA|TRBJ2-1|TRBV6-5
TGTGCCAGCACCGAGACAGGGGACAATGAGCAGTTCTTC
CASTETGDNEQFF
>NA|once|TRBJ1-6|TRBV27
TGTGCCAGCCGGAGCTCCTATAATTCACCCCTCCACTTT
CASRSSYNSPLHF
>TRBD1|NA|TRBJ1-1|TRBV19
TGTGCCAGTAGTCCCGACAGGGGCTTGAACACTGAAGCTTTCTTT
CASSPDRGLNTEAFF
>TRBD1|NA|TRBJ1-1|TRBV7-9
TGTGCCAGCAGCTTCCCTAGAAGTGGACAGGGGGCAAGCAAAGCTTTCTTT
CASSFPRSGQGASKAFF
>NA|NA|TRBJ2-1|TRBV7-9
TGTGCCACCGCACCGGCGGGTAATGAGTTCAATGAGCAGTTCTTC
CATAPAGNEFNEQFF
>NA|NA|TRBJ2-2|TRBV7-2
TGTGCCAGCAGCTTAATTTCACTCACCGGGGAGCTGTTTTTT
CASSLISLTGELFF
>TRBD1|NA|TRBJ1-4|TRBV29-1
TGCAGCGGGGAGACAGGGAATGAAAAACTGTTTTTT
CSGETGNEKLFF
>NA|NA|TRBJ1-1|TRBV6-5
TGTGCCAGCAGAAAATACAGGGAGAACACTGAAGCTTTCTTT
CASRKYRENTEAFF
>NA|NA|TRBJ1-6|TRBV7-9
TGTGCCAGCAGCTTAGCAGGGGTCTCCTATAATTCACCCCTCCACTTT
CASSLAGVSYNSPLHF